This T cell receptor beta chain was captured by sequencing in a study of blood T cell repertoires in COVID-19. Across the study: Samples representing acute and convalescent COVID-19 were sourced from the United States, Italy and Spain.

This clone was found once. Clones were sequenced by immunoSEQ multiplex PCR, and TCRdb holds only the in-frame ones, with some missing. The repertoire holds over 200,000 clones, with 88% as singletons. The V end lost 4 bases, the J end lost 2 bases, and 23 bases lay between the germline ends. This CDR3 region has 18 residues. Germline-derived CDR1 and CDR2 are SGHDN and FVKESK. This sequence originates from a woman in her 30s with acute or convalescent COVID-19. The V gene is TRBV14, the J gene TRBJ2-5, with D perhaps matching TRBD2 (6 bases). Sequencing input: peripheral blood. The CDR3 DNA follows: TGTGCCAGCAGCCCCTGGGGTCCGGGACCCCGGGGGCAAGAGACCCAGTACTTC. It translates to CASSPWGPGPRGQETQYF. Full variable domain (missing parts from reference TRBV14 and TRBJ2-5): EAGVTQFPSHSVIEKGQTVTLRCDPISGHDNLYWYRRVMGKEIKFLLHFVKESKQDESGMPNNRFLAERTGGTYSTLKVQPAELEDSGVYFCASSPWGPGPRGQETQYFGPGTRLLVL.